Below, 2 T cell receptor beta chains from the same sample are listed, as sequenced in a study of CXCR3-negative and CXCR3-positive naive CD8 T cells. Researchers prepared the TRB cDNA libraries using 5' RACE with UMI labels. Reprocessing the 5' RACE reads, TCRdb reports a single entry for every CDR3 protein and omits DNA. Its table records tens of thousands of distinct CDR3 sequences. The sample comprised naive CXCR3- CD8+ T cells from blood. Subset in this sample: CD45RO-CCR7+CD27+CD95- naive CD8+ T cells lacking CXCR3 (TNR3-). The receptors derive from a human donor in good health. Some clones in this sample may be carry-over from other donors' samples.

V and J are TRBV29-1 and TRBJ1-2; absent DNA, TCRdb's TRBD1 call cannot be checked. The CDR3 spans 14 residues. Germline CDR1 and CDR2: SQVTM and ANQGSEA. The CDR3 sequence: CSVYYPGSSGGYTF.

The chain links TRBV28 to TRBJ1-1; as DNA is missing, the TRBD1 call by TCRdb cannot be tested. The CDR3 is 14 residues long. Germline-derived CDR1 and CDR2 are MDHEN and SYDVKM. CDR3 in amino acids: CASSPGTENTEAFF.